These 15 T cell receptor beta chains came from one sample sequenced in a study of T cell responses to AZD1222 COVID-19 vaccine. Repertoires were generated with immunoSEQ multiplex PCR, while TCRdb's copy carries only in-frame clones and drops some. Altogether some 170,000 clones are present, roughly 90% being singletons, with the ten largest covering roughly 4%. Sequencing used peripheral blood, obtained 28 days after the second AZD1222 dose. The receptor set was obtained from an adult who received the AZD1222 COVID-19 vaccine.

V and J are TRBV4-1 and TRBJ2-3; 8 bases are shared with TRBD2. Trimming at V came to 6 bases and at J to 1 base, leaving 6 bases not matched to a gene. CDR3 size: 15 residues. From germline, CDR1 is MGHRA and CDR2 YSYEKL. The CDR3 region is CASSYSGGGTDTQYF. CDR3 bases: TGCGCCAGCAGTTACAGCGGGGGAGGCACAGATACGCAGTATTTT.

The V gene is TRBV6-1, the J gene TRBJ2-2, with D perhaps matching TRBD1 or TRBD2 (5 bases each). Germline V gene lookup returns CDR1 MNHNS and CDR2 SASEGT. CDR3 length equals 17 residues. The V gene lost 2 bases and the J gene lost 5 bases, with 18 bases spanning the gap. The CDR3: CASSELSGRDATGELFF. CDR3 sequence (DNA): TGTGCCAGCAGTGAACTCTCAGGCAGGGACGCTACCGGGGAGCTGTTTTTT.

The V and J genes are TRBV11-2 and TRBJ1-1, with D hard to call. The germline V gene has CDR1 SGHAT and CDR2 FQNNGV. The CDR3 runs to 16 residues. Trimming removed 0 bases at V and 0 bases at J, with 11 bases between. The CDR3 DNA sequence: TGTGCCAGCAGCTTAGATTCATGGGAGCTGAACACTGAAGCTTTCTTT. Translated: CASSLDSWELNTEAFF.

The chain couples TRBV13 to TRBJ1-3; 8 bases align to TRBD1. The CDR3 contains 16 residues. V gave up 3 bases and J gave up 0 bases; unmatched junction bases: 4. The germline gives CDR1 PRHDT, CDR2 FYEKMQ (reference sequence). CDR3 bases: TGTGCCAGCAGCTTTCGACAGGGGCGCTCTGGAAACACCATATATTTT. Its protein is CASSFRQGRSGNTIYF.

The chain links TRBV6-5 to TRBJ1-2; D is perhaps TRBD1 (6 bases). CDR1 and CDR2 from the germline V gene are MNHEY and SVGAGI. The length of the CDR3 is 13 residues. V lost 7 bases and J 8 bases, leaving 17 bases between the germline ends. The CDR3 spells CASMAGGVKGYTF. The CDR3 DNA reads TGTGCCAGCATGGCGGGGGGCGTGAAGGGCTACACCTTC.

The table lists this clone with a count of one. The chain is built from TRBV19 and TRBJ2-7, with a tentative D call TRBD2 (6 bases). The V gene lost 8 bases and the J gene lost 3 bases, with 17 bases spanning the gap. Per germline, CDR1 LNHDA and CDR2 SQIVND (reference sequence). The CDR3 loop spans 14 amino acids. The chain's CDR3 is CASRRGQSYYEQYF. CDR3 coding DNA: TGTGCCAGTCGGAGGGGTCAGAGTTACTACGAGCAGTACTTC.

This clone turned up a few times. The chain links TRBV10-3 to TRBJ2-1, with D possibly being TRBD2 (5 bases). The V gene's germline CDR1 is ENHRY and CDR2 SYGVKD. The CDR3 sequence is 16 residues long. Trimming pared 0 bases from V and 3 bases from J, leaving 12 bases between. CDR3 region: CAISESEAVNYNEQFF. DNA of the CDR3: TGTGCCATCAGTGAGTCGGAAGCGGTAAACTACAATGAGCAGTTCTTC.

V gene TRBV30 combines with J gene TRBJ1-3, with 7 nucleotides matching TRBD1. Germline-derived CDR1 and CDR2 are GTSNPN and SVGIG (reference sequence). The CDR3 spans 14 residues. V shed 7 bases and J 4 bases; nucleotides not matched to a gene: 10. CDR3 nucleotides: TGTGCCTCCCGGTCGCAGGGGGTCGGAAACACCATATATTTT. Protein sequence: CASRSQGVGNTIYF.

The V call is TRBV13, the J call TRBJ1-1, with D uncertain. Germline V gene lookup returns CDR1 PRHDT and CDR2 FYEKMQ (reference sequence). Trimming pared 3 bases from V and 6 bases from J, leaving 11 bases between. The CDR3 totals 13 residues. CDR3 residues: CASSFPGSPEAFF. CDR3 DNA sequence: TGTGCCAGCAGCTTTCCGGGAAGTCCTGAAGCTTTCTTT.

The chain carries TRBV15 and TRBJ1-4; 9 bases agree with TRBD1. The V gene end was trimmed by 5 bases and the J gene end by 0 bases; junction bases not matched to a gene: 7. Germline V gene sequence: CDR1 LNHNV, CDR2 YYDKDF (reference sequence). The CDR3 runs to 17 residues. The CDR3 is CATSVHRGRPTNEKLFF. As DNA, the CDR3 is TGTGCCACCAGCGTACACAGGGGGCGACCAACTAATGAAAAACTGTTTTTT.

The J gene is TRBJ1-5, the V gene TRBV19; a weak D match, TRBD1 (5 bases). CDR3 length equals 12 residues. V lost 8 bases and J lost 9, with 14 bases in between. Germline CDR1 LNHDA, CDR2 SQIVND (reference sequence). CDR3 amino acids: CASGRGLGPQHF. The CDR3 coding sequence is TGTGCCAGTGGGAGGGGCCTAGGGCCCCAGCATTTT.

The J gene is TRBJ2-5, the V gene TRBV28; either TRBD1 or TRBD2 may supply D (5 bases each). The CDR3 is 12 residues long. The germline V and J ends were trimmed by 8 bases and 5 bases, with 12 bases remaining between them. Germline CDR1 reads MDHEN; CDR2 reads SYDVKM. The CDR3 DNA reads TGTGCCAGCCGGATCGGGGCGGAGACCCAGTACTTC. This sequence encodes CASRIGAETQYF.

The genes are TRBV6-5 and TRBJ1-5; no clear D. CDR3 length: 12 residues. Germline loops: CDR1 MNHEY, CDR2 SVGAGI. Trimming took off 8 bases at V and 3 bases at J, with 8 bases between the two ends. The DNA of the CDR3 is TGTGCCAGCGCACAAACCAATCAGCCCCAGCATTTT. It encodes CASAQTNQPQHF.

The rearrangement uses TRBV5-1 and TRBJ1-1; a possible D gene is TRBD1 (5 bases). Trimming stripped 2 bases from V and 0 bases from J, with 8 bases between. The germline CDR1 and CDR2 sequences are SGHRS and YFSETQ. The CDR3 extends over 14 amino acids. The CDR3 reads CASSLGALNTEAFF. CDR3 DNA sequence: TGCGCCAGCAGCTTAGGGGCCTTGAACACTGAAGCTTTCTTT.

In DNA, the CDR3 is TGTGCCAGCAGTTTTGGGCAGGGATCCAATCAGCCCCAGCATTTT. Protein product: CASSFGQGSNQPQHF. The genes are TRBV27 and TRBJ1-5, with TRBD1 as a possible D gene (5 bases). Germline values: CDR1 MNHEY, CDR2 SMNVEV (reference sequence). With 3 bases removed from V and 3 bases from J, the gap between germline ends came to 12 bases. CDR3 length equals 15 residues.